One and the same sample provided the 18 T cell receptor beta chains below, sequenced in a study of T cells after yellow fever vaccination. MiXCR was run by TCRdb on the 5' RACE reads, yielding one entry per CDR3 protein. The repertoire holds around 360,000 distinct CDR3 sequences, with 11% as singletons. This specimen consisted of PBMCs, obtained on the day of the first yellow fever vaccination. The receptors shown here come from a man younger than 35 who received the YFV17D yellow fever vaccine.

This chain joins TRBV5-1 and TRBJ1-1; 8 nucleotides line up with TRBD1. Germline V gives CDR1 SGHRS, CDR2 YFSETQ. V lost 2 bases, J lost 4 bases, and 10 bases stayed unmatched. This CDR3 has 16 amino acids. Here the CDR3 DNA reads TGCGCCAGCAGCTTTCTAGGACAGGGAATGGTCACTGAAGCTTTCTTT. Translated, it gives CASSFLGQGMVTEAFF. Filled out from reference TRBV5-1 and TRBJ1-1, the complete variable domain reads KAGVTQTPRYLIKTRGQQVTLSCSPISGHRSVSWYQQTPGQGLQFLFEYFSETQRNKGNFPGRFSGRQFSNSRSEMNVSTLELGDSALYLCASSFLGQGMVTEAFFGQGTRLTVV.

The table lists this clonotype with many counts. This chain uses TRBV7-2 with TRBJ1-1; D is unresolved. CDR1 is SGHTA, CDR2 FQGNSA, per germline. The CDR3 covers 14 residues. V was trimmed by 4 bases and J by 2 bases, leaving 11 bases between them. The CDR3 loop is CASSSWTANTEAFF. The DNA for the CDR3 is TGTGCCAGCAGCTCTTGGACTGCTAACACTGAAGCTTTCTTT.

There are a few counts of this clonotype. V usage is TRBV27 and J usage is TRBJ2-4; 7 nucleotides agree with TRBD2. The germline V gene has CDR1 MNHEY and CDR2 SMNVEV (reference sequence). This CDR3 is built from 18 residues. Trimming took 0 bases from V and 0 from J; bases not matched to a gene: 8. CDR3 loop: CASSLSRKRGAAKNIQYF. For the CDR3, the DNA is TGTGCCAGCAGTTTATCGAGAAAGCGGGGCGCAGCCAAAAACATTCAGTACTTC.

The chain links TRBV7-9 to TRBJ2-3, with 9 bases lining up with TRBD2. Unmatched junction bases numbered 5, after V lost 3 bases and J lost 4 bases. CDR1 is SEHNR, CDR2 FQNEAQ, per germline (reference sequence). The CDR3 length is 15 residues. The CDR3, as DNA: TGTGCCAGCAGCTTGTCGCTAGCGGGGTCAGATACGCAGTATTTT. Its protein product is CASSLSLAGSDTQYF.

This clonotype was counted between two and nine times. This chain connects TRBV12-3 or TRBV12-4 to TRBJ2-5; TRBD2 aligns across 7 bases. This CDR3 contains 13 residues. V was clipped by 5 bases and J by 5 bases; unmatched bases: 5. CDR3 DNA sequence: TGTGCCAGCAGTGCAAGGGGAGGGGAGACCCAGTACTTC. Its protein product is CASSARGGETQYF.

The chain employs TRBV5-1 and TRBJ2-3; TRBD1 matches at 9 bases. V lost 4 bases to trimming and J lost 4 bases; unmatched junction nucleotides: 10. CDR1 and CDR2 from the germline V gene are SGHRS and YFSETQ. CDR3 length equals 16 residues. CDR3 sequence (DNA): TGCGCCAGCAGCATGGAGAGGACAGGGGAGGCAGATACGCAGTATTTT. Its protein product is CASSMERTGEADTQYF.

This clonotype was picked up one time. The rearrangement joins TRBV28 to TRBJ2-7; D is uncertain. Germline V lookup: CDR1 MDHEN, CDR2 SYDVKM. V gave up 3 bases and J gave up 0 bases, with 12 bases separating them. This CDR3 is 15 amino acids long. CDR3 in amino acids: CASSLAGLPSYEQYV. The CDR3 nucleotides are TGTGCCAGCAGTTTGGCAGGTCTGCCCTCCTACGAGCAGTACGTC.

The gene calls are TRBV12-3 or TRBV12-4 and TRBJ1-4; 11 bases map to TRBD1. The CDR3 extends over 17 amino acids. The V segment lost 4 bases and the J segment 4 bases; nucleotides outside the gene matches: 8. This chain's CDR3 is CASSSWTGGFHNEKLFF. The CDR3 region has the DNA TGTGCCAGCAGTTCATGGACAGGGGGCTTTCATAATGAAAAACTGTTTTTT.

This clonotype was observed a few times. CDR3 nucleotide sequence: TGCGCCAGCAGTCTCAACCGGGACAGGGGTAGGGAGCAGTTCTTC. Translating it yields CASSLNRDRGREQFF. This chain joins TRBV23-1 and TRBJ2-1; 10 nucleotides line up with TRBD1. TRBV23-1 is classed as an ORF, of uncertain function. The junction had 10 bases not matched to a gene; V was cut back by 4 bases and J by 10 bases. The CDR3 consists of 15 residues.

The genes are TRBV5-4 and TRBJ1-6; 10 bases align to TRBD1. With V trimmed by 0 bases and J by 7 bases, 4 bases remained unmatched. The length of the CDR3 is 16 residues. The germline CDR1 and CDR2 sequences are SGHNT and YYREEE (reference sequence). In nucleotides, the CDR3 is TGTGCCAGCAGCTTGGATAGGGACAGGGGAAATTCACCCCTCCACTTT. Translating gives CASSLDRDRGNSPLHF.

The CDR3 region has the DNA TGTGCCAGCAGCCAACCCGCTAGGGTGAATGAAAAACTGTTTTTT. It specifies CASSQPARVNEKLFF. The J gene is TRBJ1-4, the V gene TRBV3-1; D is uncertain. Germline-derived CDR1 and CDR2 are LGHDT and YNNKEL (reference sequence). There are 15 residues in the CDR3. V was pared by 2 bases and J by 5 bases, with 12 bases between.

J is TRBJ1-5 and V is TRBV25-1; a possible D gene is TRBD1 (6 bases). Germline CDR1 is MGHDK and CDR2 is SYGVNS. With 1 base removed from V and 7 bases from J, the gap between germline ends came to 11 bases. The CDR3 length is 14 residues. DNA for the CDR3: TGTGCCAGCAGTGAATCAGGGGCATCCCAGCCCCAGCATTTT. Amino acid sequence: CASSESGASQPQHF.

CDR3 DNA: TGTGCCAGCAGCTTACTAGCGGGGGCTGTATACAATGAGCAGTTCTTC. This codes for CASSLLAGAVYNEQFF. The rearrangement links TRBV7-3 to TRBJ2-1, with TRBD2 matching over 10 bases. Germline CDR1 and CDR2: SGHTA and FQGTGA. This CDR3 region has 16 residues. V lost 2 bases, J lost 4 bases, and 5 bases stayed unmatched.

This clonotype has more than one count but fewer than ten. This chain uses TRBV20-1 with TRBJ2-1; 7 bases map to TRBD1. CDR3 length: 14 residues. Germline loops: CDR1 DFQATT, CDR2 SNEGSKA (reference sequence). V lost 6 bases and J lost 7; bases outside the gene matches: 12. DNA for the CDR3: TGCAGTGCAAAACCCTCGGGACAGCTAAATGAGCAGTTCTTC. The encoded protein is CSAKPSGQLNEQFF.

The V gene is TRBV9, the J gene TRBJ1-2; the D is unclear. The CDR3 contains 15 residues. Looked up from germline, CDR1 is SGDLS and CDR2 is YYNGEE. Trimming removed 0 bases at V and 2 bases at J, with 11 bases between. CDR3 DNA sequence: TGTGCCAGCAGCGTAGTTTCAGGAGACAACTATGGCTACACCTTC. This encodes CASSVVSGDNYGYTF. Complete variable domain (other parts from reference TRBV9 and TRBJ1-2): DSGVTQTPKHLITATGQRVTLRCSPRSGDLSVYWYQQSLDQGLQFLIQYYNGEERAKGNILERFSAQQFPDLHSELNLSSLELGDSALYFCASSVVSGDNYGYTFGSGTRLTVV.

V usage is TRBV5-4 and J usage is TRBJ2-3, with 11 bases fitting TRBD2. In germline, CDR1 is SGHNT, CDR2 YYREEE (reference sequence). The length of the CDR3 is 16 residues. After removal of 4 bases from V and 7 bases from J, the junction contained 11 bases not matched to a gene. For the CDR3, the DNA is TGTGCCAGCAGCCCTCCGGATAGCGGGGGGGCGTATACGCAGTATTTT. Translated: CASSPPDSGGAYTQYF.

This clonotype has more than one count but fewer than ten. The chain uses TRBV21-1 and TRBJ2-4; no check of the table's D call, TRBD1, against the DNA was made. TRBV21-1 represents a pseudogene. The CDR3 is made up of 17 amino acids. The CDR3: CASTQRKWSRVGNIQYF. The CDR3 DNA is TGTGCCAGCACCCAGAGGAAGTGGTCCAGGGTCGGAAACATTCAGTACTTC.

The V call is TRBV25-1, the J call TRBJ2-7, with 9 bases lining up with TRBD1. This CDR3 contains 16 residues. The V segment lost 0 bases and the J segment 2 bases; nucleotides outside the gene matches: 5. The germline V gene encodes CDR1 MGHDK and CDR2 SYGVNS. CDR3 nucleotides: TGTGCCAGCAGTGAATATTTCGGGACAGGGACCTACGAGCAGTACTTC. Amino acid sequence: CASSEYFGTGTYEQYF.